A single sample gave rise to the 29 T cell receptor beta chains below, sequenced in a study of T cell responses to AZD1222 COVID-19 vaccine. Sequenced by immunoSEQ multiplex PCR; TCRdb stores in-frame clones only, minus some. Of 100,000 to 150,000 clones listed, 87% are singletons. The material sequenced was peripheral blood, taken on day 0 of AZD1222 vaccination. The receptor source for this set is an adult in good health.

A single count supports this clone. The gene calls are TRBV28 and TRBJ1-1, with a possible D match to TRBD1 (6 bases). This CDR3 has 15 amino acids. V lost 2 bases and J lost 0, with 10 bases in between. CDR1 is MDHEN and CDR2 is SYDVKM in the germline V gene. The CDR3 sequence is CASSLMGGMNTEAFF. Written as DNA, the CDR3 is TGTGCCAGCAGTTTAATGGGGGGCATGAACACTGAAGCTTTCTTT.

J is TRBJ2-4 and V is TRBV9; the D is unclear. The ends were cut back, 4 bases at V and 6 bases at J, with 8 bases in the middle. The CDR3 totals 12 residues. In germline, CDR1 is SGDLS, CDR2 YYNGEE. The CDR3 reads CASSSDTNIQYF. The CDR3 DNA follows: TGTGCCAGCAGCTCTGACACAAACATTCAGTACTTC.

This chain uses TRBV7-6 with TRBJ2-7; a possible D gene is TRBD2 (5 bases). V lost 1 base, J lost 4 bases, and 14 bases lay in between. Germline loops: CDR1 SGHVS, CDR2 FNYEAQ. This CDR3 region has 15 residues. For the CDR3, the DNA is TGTGCCAGCAGCTTAGTCGGCGGGCAGGATTACGAGCAGTACTTC. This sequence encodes CASSLVGGQDYEQYF.

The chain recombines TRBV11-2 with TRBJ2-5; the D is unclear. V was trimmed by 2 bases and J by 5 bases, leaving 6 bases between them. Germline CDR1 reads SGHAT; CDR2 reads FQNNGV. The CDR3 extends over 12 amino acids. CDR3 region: CASSLRPETQYF. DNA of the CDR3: TGTGCCAGCAGCTTAAGGCCGGAGACCCAGTACTTC.

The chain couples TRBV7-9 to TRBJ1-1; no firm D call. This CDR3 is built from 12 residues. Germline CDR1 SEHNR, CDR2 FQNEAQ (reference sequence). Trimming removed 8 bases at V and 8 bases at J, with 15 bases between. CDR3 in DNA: TGTGCCAGCGAAAGGATGACGGCCGAAGCTTTCTTT. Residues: CASERMTAEAFF.

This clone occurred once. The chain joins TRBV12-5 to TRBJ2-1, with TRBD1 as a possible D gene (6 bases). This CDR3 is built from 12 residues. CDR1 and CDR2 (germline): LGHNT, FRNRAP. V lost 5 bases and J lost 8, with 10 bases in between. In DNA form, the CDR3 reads TGTGCTAGTGGTCCCGAGGGGGATGAGCAGTTCTTC. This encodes CASGPEGDEQFF.

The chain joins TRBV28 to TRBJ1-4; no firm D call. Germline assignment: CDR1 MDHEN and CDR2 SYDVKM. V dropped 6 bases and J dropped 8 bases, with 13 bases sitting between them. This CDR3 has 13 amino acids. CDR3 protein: CASRRSAPEKLFF. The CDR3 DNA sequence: TGTGCCAGCAGACGGAGCGCCCCCGAAAAACTGTTTTTT. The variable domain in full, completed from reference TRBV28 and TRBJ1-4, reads DVKVTQSSRYLVKRTGEKVFLECVQDMDHENMFWYRQDPGLGLRLIYFSYDVKMKEKGDIPEGYSVSREKKERFSLILESASTNQTSMYLCASRRSAPEKLFFGSGTQLSVL.

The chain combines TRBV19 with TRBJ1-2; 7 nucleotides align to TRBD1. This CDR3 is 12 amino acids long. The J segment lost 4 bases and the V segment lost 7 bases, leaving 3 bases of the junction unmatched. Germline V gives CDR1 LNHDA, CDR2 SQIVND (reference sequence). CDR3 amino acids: CASTGGGYGYTF. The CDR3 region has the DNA TGTGCCAGTACAGGGGGAGGCTATGGCTACACCTTC.

CDR3 in amino acids: CASSYRTYGDNEQFF. The CDR3 DNA follows: TGTGCCAGCAGCTATCGGACCTATGGGGACAATGAGCAGTTCTTC. The chain carries TRBV11-1 and TRBJ2-1, with no clear D. CDR1 and CDR2 from the germline V gene are SGHAT and FQDESV (reference sequence). V was pared by 4 bases and J by 5 bases, with 15 bases between. The CDR3 consists of 15 residues.

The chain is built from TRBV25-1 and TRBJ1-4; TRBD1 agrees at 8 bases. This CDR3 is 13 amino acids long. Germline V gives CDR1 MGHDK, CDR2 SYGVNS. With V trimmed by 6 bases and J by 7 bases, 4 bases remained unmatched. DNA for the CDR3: TGTGCCAGCAGGGACAGGGCGGGTGAAAAACTGTTTTTT. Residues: CASRDRAGEKLFF.

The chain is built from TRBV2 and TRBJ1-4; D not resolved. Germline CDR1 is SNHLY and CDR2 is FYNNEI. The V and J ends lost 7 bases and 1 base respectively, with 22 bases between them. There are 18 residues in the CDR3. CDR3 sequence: CASIRSSGIHRTNEKLFF. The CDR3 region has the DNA TGTGCCAGCATTCGCTCTTCGGGGATTCATCGAACTAATGAAAAACTGTTTTTT. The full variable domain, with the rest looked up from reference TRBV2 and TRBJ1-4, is EPEVTQTPSHQVTQMGQEVILRCVPISNHLYFYWYRQILGQKVEFLVSFYNNEISEKSEIFDDQFSVERPDGSNFTLKIRSTKLEDSAMYFCASIRSSGIHRTNEKLFFGSGTQLSVL.

The CDR3 DNA sequence: TGTGCCAGCCAAATCAAGGGAGTCTCTGGAAACACCATATATTTT. It yields the protein CASQIKGVSGNTIYF. The chain has TRBV6-5 and TRBJ1-3, with D hard to call. V lost 8 bases and J lost 0, with 14 bases in between. The CDR3 has 15 residues. The V gene's germline CDR1 is MNHEY and CDR2 SVGAGI.

CDR3 in amino acids: CAISTQGAGIEAFF. CDR3 coding DNA: TGTGCCATCTCCACCCAGGGGGCGGGAATCGAAGCTTTCTTT. V and J are TRBV19 and TRBJ1-1; 8 bases match TRBD1. The CDR3 is 14 amino acids. CDR1 LNHDA and CDR2 SQIVND come from the germline V gene (reference sequence). V shed 10 bases, J shed 8 bases, and the junction held 15 bases outside the gene matches.

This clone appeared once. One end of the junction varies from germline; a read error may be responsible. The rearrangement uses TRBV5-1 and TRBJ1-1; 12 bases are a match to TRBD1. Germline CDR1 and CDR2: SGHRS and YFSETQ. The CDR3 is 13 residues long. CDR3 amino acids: CASSRGQGAVQDF. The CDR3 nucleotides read TGCGCCAGCAGCCGGGGACAGGGGGCGGTCCAGGACTTT.

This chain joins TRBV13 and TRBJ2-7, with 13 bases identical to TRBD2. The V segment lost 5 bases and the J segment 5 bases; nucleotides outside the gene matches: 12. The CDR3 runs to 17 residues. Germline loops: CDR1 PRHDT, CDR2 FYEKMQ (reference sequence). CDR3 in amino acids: CASSHLLAGGPTDEQYF. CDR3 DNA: TGTGCCAGCAGCCACCTACTAGCGGGGGGGCCGACAGACGAGCAGTACTTC.

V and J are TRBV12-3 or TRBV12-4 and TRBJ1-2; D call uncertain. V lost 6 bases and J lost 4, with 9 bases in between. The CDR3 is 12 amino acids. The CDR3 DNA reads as TGTGCCAGCAGCGCTAGTGGCTATGGCTACACCTTC. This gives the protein CASSASGYGYTF.

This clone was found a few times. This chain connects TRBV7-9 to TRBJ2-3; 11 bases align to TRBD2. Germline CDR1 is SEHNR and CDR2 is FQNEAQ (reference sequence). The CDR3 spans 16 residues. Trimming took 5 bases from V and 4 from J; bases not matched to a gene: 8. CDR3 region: CASSREWGLAADTQYF. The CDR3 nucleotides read TGTGCCAGCAGCCGCGAGTGGGGACTAGCGGCAGATACGCAGTATTTT.

The CDR3 protein is CAITRDRTGELFF. In DNA form, the CDR3 reads TGTGCCATCACCCGGGACAGGACCGGGGAGCTGTTTTTT. This chain links TRBV10-3 with TRBJ2-2, with TRBD1 identical over 8 bases. The CDR3 covers 13 residues. The junction had 3 bases not matched to a gene; V was cut back by 7 bases and J by 5 bases. The germline gives CDR1 ENHRY, CDR2 SYGVKD.

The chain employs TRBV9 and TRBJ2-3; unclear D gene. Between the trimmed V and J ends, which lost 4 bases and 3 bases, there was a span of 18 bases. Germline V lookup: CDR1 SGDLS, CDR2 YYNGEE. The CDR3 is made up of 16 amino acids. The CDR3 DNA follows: TGTGCCAGCAGCTTATCCCTAACTCTCAAGACAGATACGCAGTATTTT. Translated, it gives CASSLSLTLKTDTQYF.

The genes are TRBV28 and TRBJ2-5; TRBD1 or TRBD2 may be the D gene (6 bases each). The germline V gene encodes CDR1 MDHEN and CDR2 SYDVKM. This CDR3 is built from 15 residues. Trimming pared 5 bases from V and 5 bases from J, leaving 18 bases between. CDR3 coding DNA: TGTGCCAGCAGTCCGGGGGCCGGGTCCGTGGAGACCCAGTACTTC. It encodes CASSPGAGSVETQYF.

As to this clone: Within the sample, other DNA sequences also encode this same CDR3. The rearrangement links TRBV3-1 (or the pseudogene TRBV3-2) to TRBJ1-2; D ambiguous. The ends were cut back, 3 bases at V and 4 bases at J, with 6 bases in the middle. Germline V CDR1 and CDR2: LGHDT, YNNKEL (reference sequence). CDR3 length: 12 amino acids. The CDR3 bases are TGTGCCAGCAGCCAGGCGAGCTATGGCTACACCTTC. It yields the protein CASSQASYGYTF.

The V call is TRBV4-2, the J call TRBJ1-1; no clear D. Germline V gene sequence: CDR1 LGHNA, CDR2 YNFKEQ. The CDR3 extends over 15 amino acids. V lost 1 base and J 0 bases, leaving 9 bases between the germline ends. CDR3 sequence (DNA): TGTGCCAGCAGCCAAGGTAATCTGGTGAACACTGAAGCTTTCTTT. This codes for CASSQGNLVNTEAFF.

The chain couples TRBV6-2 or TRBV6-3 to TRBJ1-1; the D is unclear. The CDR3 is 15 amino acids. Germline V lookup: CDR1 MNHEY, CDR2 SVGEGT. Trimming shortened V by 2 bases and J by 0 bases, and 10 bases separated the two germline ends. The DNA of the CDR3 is TGTGCCAGCAGTTACGAGGTGGGATTGAACACTGAAGCTTTCTTT. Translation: CASSYEVGLNTEAFF.

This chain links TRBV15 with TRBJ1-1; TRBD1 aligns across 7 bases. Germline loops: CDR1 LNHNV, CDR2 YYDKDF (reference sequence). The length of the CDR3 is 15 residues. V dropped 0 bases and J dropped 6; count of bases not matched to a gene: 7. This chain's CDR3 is CATSRDGEGAAEAFF. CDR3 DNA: TGTGCCACCAGCAGAGATGGAGAGGGGGCGGCTGAAGCTTTCTTT.

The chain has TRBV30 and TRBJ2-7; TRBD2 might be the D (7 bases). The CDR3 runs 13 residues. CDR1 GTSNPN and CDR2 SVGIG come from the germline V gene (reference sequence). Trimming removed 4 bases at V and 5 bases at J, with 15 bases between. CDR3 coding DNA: TGTGCCTGGACCAGGGGAGGGAACGACGAGCAGTACTTC. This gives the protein CAWTRGGNDEQYF.

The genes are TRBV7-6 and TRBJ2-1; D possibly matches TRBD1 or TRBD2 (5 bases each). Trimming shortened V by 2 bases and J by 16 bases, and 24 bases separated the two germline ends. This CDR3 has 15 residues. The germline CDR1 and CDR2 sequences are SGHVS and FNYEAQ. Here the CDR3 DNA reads TGTGCCAGCAGCTTAAATCCCGCAGGGAGAGGGTCGAGATTCTTC. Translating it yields CASSLNPAGRGSRFF.

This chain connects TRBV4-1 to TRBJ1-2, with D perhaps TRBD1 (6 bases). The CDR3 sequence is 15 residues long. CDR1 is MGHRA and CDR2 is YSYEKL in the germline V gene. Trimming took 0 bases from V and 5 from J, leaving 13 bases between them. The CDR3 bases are TGCGCCAGCAGCCAAGAGCGGGGGGCGGATTATGGCTACACCTTC. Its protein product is CASSQERGADYGYTF.

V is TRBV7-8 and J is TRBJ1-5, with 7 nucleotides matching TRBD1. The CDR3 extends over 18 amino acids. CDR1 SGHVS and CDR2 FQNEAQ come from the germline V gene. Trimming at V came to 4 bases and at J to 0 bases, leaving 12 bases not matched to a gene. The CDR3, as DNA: TGTGCCAGCAGCTCAGATCGGACAGGCCCTTATAGCAATCAGCCCCAGCATTTT. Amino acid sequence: CASSSDRTGPYSNQPQHF.

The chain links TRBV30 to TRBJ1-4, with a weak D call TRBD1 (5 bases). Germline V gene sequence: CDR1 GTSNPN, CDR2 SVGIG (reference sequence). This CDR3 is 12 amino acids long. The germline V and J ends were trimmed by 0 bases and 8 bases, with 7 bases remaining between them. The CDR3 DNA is TGTGCCTGGAGTGTATGGGGGGAAAAACTGTTTTTT. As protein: CAWSVWGEKLFF.